These T cell receptor beta chains were read from a single sample in a study of blood T cells in healthy people across ages. Each CDR3 protein gets one entry after TCRdb re-called the 5' RACE reads with MiXCR. The sample includes about 680,000 distinct CDR3 sequences, 45% to 50% seen only once; the top ten take approximately 32%. Material for sequencing was blood. These receptor sequences come from a woman aged 55-69 years in good health. The CDR3 runs from the conserved cysteine through the conserved F or W. The D gene is left open where the match is weak. Expanded clones are given a class, and other clones once, few, many or no size at all.

CDR3 length	clone size	J gene	V gene	D gene	CDR3 DNA	CDR3 protein
14	-	TRBJ2-5	TRBV20-1	TRBD2	TGCAGTGCGGGGACTAGCGGGGGACCCAATGAGCAGTACTTC	CSAGTSGGPNEQYF
16	-	TRBJ2-3	TRBV4-2	-	TGTGCCAGCAGCCAAGTAGGCCTAGATGTAGCAGATACGCAGTATTTT	CASSQVGLDVADTQYF
14	-	TRBJ1-2	TRBV7-2	TRBD1	TGTGCCAGCAGCTTAGTACAGGGGGCGAGGGGCTACACCTTC	CASSLVQGARGYTF
15	many	TRBJ2-3	TRBV20-1	TRBD2	TGCAGTGCGTGGACTAGCGGGAACCCAGGAGATACGCAGTATTTT	CSAWTSGNPGDTQYF
15	-	TRBJ2-1	TRBV5-1	TRBD1	TGCGCCAGCAGCTTGATCCAGGGGGCGGGGAATGAGCAGTTCTTC	CASSLIQGAGNEQFF
13	-	TRBJ2-6	TRBV7-2	-	TGTGCCGCGGGACGCTCTGGGACCAACGTCCTGACTTTC	CAAGRSGTNVLTF
15	-	TRBJ2-3	TRBV18	TRBD1	TGTGCCAGCTCACCACCGGACAGGACCACAGATACGCAGTATTTT	CASSPPDRTTDTQYF
14	few	TRBJ1-1	TRBV4-3	-	TGCGCCAGCAGCCAAGATAGTGGGCTAACTGAAGCTTTCTTT	CASSQDSGLTEAFF
12	-	TRBJ2-5	TRBV20-1	-	TGCAGTGCTAGTGGCGCACAAGAGACCCAGTACTTC	CSASGAQETQYF
13	few	TRBJ2-7	TRBV7-9	-	TGTGCCAGCAGCTCTGGCGTCGGGGCCGAGCAGTACTTC	CASSSGVGAEQYF
17	-	TRBJ2-1	TRBV11-2	-	TGTGCCAGCAGCTCTGGGATAGCGGCTCCCCTTCGGGATGAGCAGTTCTTC	CASSSGIAAPLRDEQFF
13	-	TRBJ2-3	TRBV20-1	TRBD1	TGCAGTGCTGGACAGGGGGCAGGAGATACGCAGTATTTT	CSAGQGAGDTQYF
14	-	TRBJ1-2	TRBV28	-	TGTGCCAGCAGTTTATCCCAGGGTTTTGGGGGCTACACCTTC	CASSLSQGFGGYTF
13	few	TRBJ1-1	TRBV28	TRBD1	TGTGCCAGTACGACAGGGATGAACACTGAAGCTTTCTTT	CASTTGMNTEAFF
15	-	TRBJ2-3	TRBV7-2	TRBD2	TGTGCCAGCAGCCCGCGACTAGCGGCCACAGATACGCAGTATTTT	CASSPRLAATDTQYF
13	-	TRBJ2-7	TRBV27	-	TGTGCCAGCAGCGGGAGTGCCTCCTACGAGCAGTACTTC	CASSGSASYEQYF
16	once	TRBJ2-1	TRBV6-2/TRBV6-3	-	TGTGCCAGCAGTTACTCGGGTACAACCTCCTACAATGAGCAGTTCTTC	CASSYSGTTSYNEQFF
14	few	TRBJ2-7	TRBV28	TRBD1	TGTGCCAGCAGGGGACAGGGGTTTGTCAATGAGCAGTACTTC	CASRGQGFVNEQYF
14	few	TRBJ2-7	TRBV20-1	TRBD2	TGCAGTGCTAGTTTAGCGGGAAATCGCTACGAGCAGTACTTC	CSASLAGNRYEQYF
16	few	TRBJ2-3	TRBV29-1	-	TGCAGCGTTGGAGGAAGTACGGGGGTGGCGGCAGATACGCAGTATTTT	CSVGGSTGVAADTQYF
18	few	TRBJ2-1	TRBV7-3	-	TGTGCCAGCAGCTTACTAGGCCGTCTAGCAGATTACTACAATGAGCAGTTCTTC	CASSLLGRLADYYNEQFF
14	-	TRBJ2-5	TRBV30	-	TGTGCCTGGAGTCTTAGCGGACAGTCCCACCGACAGTACTTC	CAWSLSGQSHRQYF
17	-	TRBJ2-3	TRBV5-1	TRBD2	TGCGCCAGCAGCTTGGTACGTAGCGGGGATCGCACAGATACGCAGTATTTT	CASSLVRSGDRTDTQYF
14	-	TRBJ1-5	TRBV28	-	TGTGCCAGCAGACTAGGGGGGAAAATTCAGCCCCAGCATTTT	CASRLGGKIQPQHF
14	few	TRBJ1-4	TRBV15	-	TGTGCCACCAGCAGGGGAGGCGTTGGTGAAAAACTGTTTTTT	CATSRGGVGEKLFF
16	-	TRBJ2-3	TRBV9	TRBD2	TGTGCCAGCAGTCCTAGCGCTACGGGAGGGCGAGATACGCAGTATTTT	CASSPSATGGRDTQYF
12	few	TRBJ2-3	TRBV10-3	-	TGTGCCATCAGTCCGACTGGAGATACGCAGTATTTT	CAISPTGDTQYF
16	-	TRBJ2-1	TRBV6-1	TRBD1	TGTGCCAGCAGTGGGCAGACAGGGAGCTCCTACAATGAGCAGTTCTTC	CASSGQTGSSYNEQFF
12	-	TRBJ2-7	TRBV28	TRBD2	TGTGCCACCTTAGCGGGAGCCTACGAGCAGTACTTC	CATLAGAYEQYF
15	-	TRBJ1-2	TRBV7-2	-	TGTGCCAGCAGCTTAGCGGGTGACGGATTTTATGGCTACACCTTC	CASSLAGDGFYGYTF
13	-	TRBJ2-2	TRBV5-1	-	TGCGCCAGCAGGCTGAAGTATACCGGGGAGCTGTTTTTT	CASRLKYTGELFF
15	-	TRBJ1-5	TRBV7-2	TRBD1	TGTGCCAGCAGCCCGGGACAGGGTGGAAGTCAGCCCCAGCATTTT	CASSPGQGGSQPQHF
13	few	TRBJ1-1	TRBV7-2	-	TGTGCCAGCAGCTTAGCCCCGAGCACTGAAGCTTTCTTT	CASSLAPSTEAFF
13	-	TRBJ2-5	TRBV27	TRBD2	TGTGCCAGCAGTTGGGGCGGGAGAGAGACCCAGTACTTC	CASSWGGRETQYF
13	many	TRBJ2-5	TRBV6-2/TRBV6-3	-	TGTGCCAGCAGTTACTCGCTAAGGGAGACCCAGTACTTC	CASSYSLRETQYF
16	-	TRBJ2-7	TRBV4-3	TRBD2	TGCGCCAGCAGCCAAGGACCCGGGACTAGCATAGGCGAGCAGTACTTC	CASSQGPGTSIGEQYF
13	-	TRBJ1-1	TRBV7-3	-	TGTGCCAGCAGGCTTTATGCGGACACTGAAGCTTTCTTT	CASRLYADTEAFF
16	-	TRBJ2-5	TRBV5-1	TRBD2	TGCGCCAGCAGCTGGGGGACTAGCGGGATAAGAGAGACCCAGTACTTC	CASSWGTSGIRETQYF
14	-	TRBJ2-2	TRBV20-1	TRBD2	TGCAGTGCCCGCCATAGCGGGGGGGTCGGGGAGCTGTTTTTT	CSARHSGGVGELFF
15	-	TRBJ2-1	TRBV2	TRBD1	TGTGCCAGCAGGCACAGGGGCACATTTTACAATGAGCAGTTCTTC	CASRHRGTFYNEQFF
16	few	TRBJ2-6	TRBV6-1	TRBD1	TGTGCCAGCAGTGAGGCGACAGGGTCTGGGGCCAACGTCCTGACTTTC	CASSEATGSGANVLTF
14	once	TRBJ2-5	TRBV20-1	-	TGCAGTGCTAGAGGAACTAGCCAGGGGGAGACCCAGTACTTC	CSARGTSQGETQYF
16	-	TRBJ2-7	TRBV5-1	TRBD1	TGCGCCAGCAGCCTGGGACAGGGGGGCCGATCCTACGAGCAGTACTTC	CASSLGQGGRSYEQYF
16	-	TRBJ2-3	TRBV29-1	TRBD1	TGCAGCGTTGAGGCCCCACGGGACAGGAGCACAGATACGCAGTATTTT	CSVEAPRDRSTDTQYF
13	many	TRBJ2-3	TRBV9	-	TGTGCCAGCAGCACTCAGGGGAGAGATACGCAGTATTTT	CASSTQGRDTQYF
16	-	TRBJ1-1	TRBV5-5	-	TGTGCCAGCAGCTTCGAACGGCCCCTTCTGAACACTGAAGCTTTCTTT	CASSFERPLLNTEAFF
13	-	TRBJ2-3	TRBV29-1	TRBD1	TGCAGCGTAAGGGACAGGGGGACAGATACGCAGTATTTT	CSVRDRGTDTQYF
15	-	TRBJ1-1	TRBV25-1	-	TGTGCCAGCAGTGAGAGTCAGATCATGAACACTGAAGCTTTCTTT	CASSESQIMNTEAFF
16	once	TRBJ2-5	TRBV9	-	TGTGCCAGCAGCGAGGTCGGGGGATCCCACTACAATGAGCAGTACTTC	CASSEVGGSHYNEQYF
13	many	TRBJ1-1	TRBV29-1	TRBD1	TGCAGCCTTTGGGGGTCAGGGGGCACTGAAGCTTTCTTT	CSLWGSGGTEAFF
15	-	TRBJ2-3	TRBV20-1	-	TGCAGTGCTAGGGACCGACGGAAGAGCACAGATACGCAGTATTTT	CSARDRRKSTDTQYF
14	-	TRBJ1-2	TRBV27	-	TGTGCCAGCAGTTTAGGTGGGATCGGCTATGGCTACACCTTC	CASSLGGIGYGYTF
13	few	TRBJ2-5	TRBV20-1	-	TGCAGTGCTAGAGCGCAGACACCAGAGACCCAGTACTTC	CSARAQTPETQYF
15	-	TRBJ2-5	TRBV7-3	-	TGTGCCAGCAGCTTAGTGGCAGGAAGCCGTCAGACCCAGTACTTC	CASSLVAGSRQTQYF
17	-	TRBJ1-5	TRBV10-3	-	TGTGCCATCAGCGGAGGAGGGAACGGGGGGGCAAGGCAGCCCCAGCATTTT	CAISGGGNGGARQPQHF
15	-	TRBJ2-7	TRBV5-6	-	TGTGCCAGCAGCTTTCGCGTTTCGAGCTCCTACGAGCAGTACTTC	CASSFRVSSSYEQYF
15	once	TRBJ2-7	TRBV10-3	TRBD2	TGTGCCATCACTAGACTAGCGGGAGTCTACAATGAGCAGTACTTC	CAITRLAGVYNEQYF
14	-	TRBJ1-1	TRBV11-3	-	TGTGCCAGCAGCTTGTCTGCCGGTAGTACTGAAGCTTTCTTT	CASSLSAGSTEAFF